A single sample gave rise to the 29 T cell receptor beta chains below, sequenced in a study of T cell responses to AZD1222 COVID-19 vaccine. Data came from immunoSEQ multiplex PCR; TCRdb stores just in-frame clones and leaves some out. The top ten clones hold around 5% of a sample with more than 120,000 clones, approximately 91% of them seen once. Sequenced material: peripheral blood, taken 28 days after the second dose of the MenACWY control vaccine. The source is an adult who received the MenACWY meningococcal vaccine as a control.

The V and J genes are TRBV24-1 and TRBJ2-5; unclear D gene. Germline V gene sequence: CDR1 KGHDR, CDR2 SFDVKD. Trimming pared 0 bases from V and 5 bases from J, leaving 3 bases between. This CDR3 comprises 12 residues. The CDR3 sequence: CATSDLLETQYF. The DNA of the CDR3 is TGTGCCACCAGTGATTTGTTGGAGACCCAGTACTTC.

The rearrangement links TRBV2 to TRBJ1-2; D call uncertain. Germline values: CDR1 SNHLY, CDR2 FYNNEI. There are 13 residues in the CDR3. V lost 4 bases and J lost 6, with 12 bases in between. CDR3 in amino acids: CASSVTATNGYTF. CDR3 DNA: TGTGCCAGCAGTGTAACAGCAACGAATGGCTACACCTTC. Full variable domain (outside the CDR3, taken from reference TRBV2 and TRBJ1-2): EPEVTQTPSHQVTQMGQEVILRCVPISNHLYFYWYRQILGQKVEFLVSFYNNEISEKSEIFDDQFSVERPDGSNFTLKIRSTKLEDSAMYFCASSVTATNGYTFGSGTRLTVV.

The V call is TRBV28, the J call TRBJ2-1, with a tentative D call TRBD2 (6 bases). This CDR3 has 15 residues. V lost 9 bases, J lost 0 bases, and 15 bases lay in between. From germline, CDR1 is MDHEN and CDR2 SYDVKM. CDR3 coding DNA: TGTGCCAGTACCCGAGGCGGGAACTCCTACAATGAGCAGTTCTTC. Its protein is CASTRGGNSYNEQFF.

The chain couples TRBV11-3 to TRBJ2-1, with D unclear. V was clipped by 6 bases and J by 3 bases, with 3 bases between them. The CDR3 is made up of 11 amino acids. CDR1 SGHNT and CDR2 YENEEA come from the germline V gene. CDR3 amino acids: CASSFYNEQFF. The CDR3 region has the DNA TGTGCCAGCAGTTTCTACAATGAGCAGTTCTTC.

DNA of the CDR3: TGTGCCAGCAGCCGGTCCAGCACTAACTATGGCTACACCTTC. Encoded protein: CASSRSSTNYGYTF. This chain joins TRBV27 and TRBJ1-2; D ambiguous. V lost 6 bases, J lost 0 bases, and 11 bases lay in between. This CDR3 is built from 14 residues. Germline loops: CDR1 MNHEY, CDR2 SMNVEV (reference sequence).

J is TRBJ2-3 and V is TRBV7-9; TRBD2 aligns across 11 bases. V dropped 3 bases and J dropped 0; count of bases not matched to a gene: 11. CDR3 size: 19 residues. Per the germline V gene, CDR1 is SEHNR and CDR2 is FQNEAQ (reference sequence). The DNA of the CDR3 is TGTGCCAGCAGCTTTCCTTTGGGGACTAGCGGACCTAGCACAGATACGCAGTATTTT. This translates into CASSFPLGTSGPSTDTQYF.

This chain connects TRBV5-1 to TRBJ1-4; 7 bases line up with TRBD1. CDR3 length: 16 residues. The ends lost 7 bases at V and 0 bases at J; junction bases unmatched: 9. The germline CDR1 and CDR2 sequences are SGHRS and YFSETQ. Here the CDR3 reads CASAGGDSATNEKLFF. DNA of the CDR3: TGCGCCAGCGCCGGAGGGGACAGTGCAACTAATGAAAAACTGTTTTTT.

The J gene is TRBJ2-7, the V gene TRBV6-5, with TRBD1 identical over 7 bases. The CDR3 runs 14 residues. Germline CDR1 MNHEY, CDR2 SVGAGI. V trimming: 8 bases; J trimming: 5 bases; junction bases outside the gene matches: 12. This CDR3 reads CASGLRQGPHEQYF. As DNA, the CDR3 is TGTGCCAGCGGGCTGAGACAGGGTCCCCACGAGCAGTACTTC.

The DNA of the CDR3 is TGCGCCAGCAGCCAAGATTTTAGGACGGCCGGCCGAAGGCCCTATGGCTACACCTTC. Translated: CASSQDFRTAGRRPYGYTF. This chain uses TRBV4-1 with TRBJ1-2; D is uncertain. Germline assignment: CDR1 MGHRA and CDR2 YSYEKL. The CDR3 loop spans 19 amino acids. With 0 bases removed from V and 4 bases from J, the gap between germline ends came to 24 bases.

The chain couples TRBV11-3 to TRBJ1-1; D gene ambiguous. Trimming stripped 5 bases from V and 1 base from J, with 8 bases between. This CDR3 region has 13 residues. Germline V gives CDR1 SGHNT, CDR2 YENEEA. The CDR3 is CASSLEENTEAFF. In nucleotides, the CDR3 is TGTGCCAGCAGCCTCGAGGAGAACACTGAAGCTTTCTTT.

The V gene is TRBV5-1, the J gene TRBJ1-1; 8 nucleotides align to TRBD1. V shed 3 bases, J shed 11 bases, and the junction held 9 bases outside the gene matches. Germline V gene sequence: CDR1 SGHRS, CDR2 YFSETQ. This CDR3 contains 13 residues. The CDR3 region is CASSSATDRVAFF. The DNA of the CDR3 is TGCGCCAGCAGCTCGGCCACGGACAGGGTGGCTTTCTTT.

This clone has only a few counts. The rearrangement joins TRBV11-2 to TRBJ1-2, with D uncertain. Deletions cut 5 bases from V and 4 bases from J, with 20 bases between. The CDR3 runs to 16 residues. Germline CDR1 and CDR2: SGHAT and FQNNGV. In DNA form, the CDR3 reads TGTGCCAGCAGCCTCGACCGTCTAACTACTTTCTATGGCTACACCTTC. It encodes CASSLDRLTTFYGYTF.

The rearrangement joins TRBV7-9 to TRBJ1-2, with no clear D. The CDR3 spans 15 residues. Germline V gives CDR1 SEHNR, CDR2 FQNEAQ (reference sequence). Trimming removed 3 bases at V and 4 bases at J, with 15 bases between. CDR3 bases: TGTGCCAGCAGCTTGGGGTGGGTCCCTTCCTATGGCTACACCTTC. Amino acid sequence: CASSLGWVPSYGYTF.

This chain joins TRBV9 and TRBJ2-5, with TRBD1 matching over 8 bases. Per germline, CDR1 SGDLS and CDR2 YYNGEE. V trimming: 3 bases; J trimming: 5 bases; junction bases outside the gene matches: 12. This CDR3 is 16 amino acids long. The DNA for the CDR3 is TGTGCCAGCAGCGCACGACAGGGGCGGGCGGGGGAGACCCAGTACTTC. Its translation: CASSARQGRAGETQYF.

CDR3 in amino acids: CASKGTVNTEAFF. Here the CDR3 DNA reads TGTGCCAGCAAGGGGACAGTGAACACTGAAGCTTTCTTT. J is TRBJ1-1 and V is TRBV3-1 (or the pseudogene TRBV3-2); 7 bases are shared with TRBD1. The CDR3 has 13 amino acids. The germline gives CDR1 LGHDT, CDR2 YNNKEL (reference sequence). J was trimmed by 0 bases and V by 7 bases; bases with no gene match: 2.

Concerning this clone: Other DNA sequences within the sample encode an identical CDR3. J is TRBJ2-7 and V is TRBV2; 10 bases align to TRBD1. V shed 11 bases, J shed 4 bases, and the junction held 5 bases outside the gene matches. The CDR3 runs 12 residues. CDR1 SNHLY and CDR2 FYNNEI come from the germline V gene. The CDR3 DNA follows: TGTGCCTCCCGGGACAGGGGATACGAGCAGTACTTC. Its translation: CASRDRGYEQYF.

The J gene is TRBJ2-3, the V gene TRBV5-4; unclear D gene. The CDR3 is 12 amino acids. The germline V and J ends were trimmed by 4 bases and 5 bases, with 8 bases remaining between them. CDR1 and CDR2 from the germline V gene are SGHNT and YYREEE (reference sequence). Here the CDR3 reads CASSKWEDTQYF. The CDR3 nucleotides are TGTGCCAGCAGCAAGTGGGAAGATACGCAGTATTTT.

The CDR3 DNA reads as TGCGCCAGCAGCGTTAGCGGGACGACCTACGAGCAGTACTTC. Its translation is CASSVSGTTYEQYF. This rearrangement joins TRBV5-1 to TRBJ2-7; 8 bases align to TRBD2. The V and J ends lost 4 bases and 2 bases, in that order; junction bases with no gene match: 5. This CDR3 contains 14 residues. Germline V gene sequence: CDR1 SGHRS, CDR2 YFSETQ. Based on the CDR3 plus reference TRBV5-1 and TRBJ2-7, the full variable domain is KAGVTQTPRYLIKTRGQQVTLSCSPISGHRSVSWYQQTPGQGLQFLFEYFSETQRNKGNFPGRFSGRQFSNSRSEMNVSTLELGDSALYLCASSVSGTTYEQYFGPGTRLTVT.

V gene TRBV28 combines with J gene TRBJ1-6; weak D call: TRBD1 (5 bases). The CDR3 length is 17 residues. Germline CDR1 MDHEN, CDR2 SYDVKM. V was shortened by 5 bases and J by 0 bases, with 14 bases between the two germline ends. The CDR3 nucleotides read TGTGCCAGCAGTCCCCCTGCGGGGGGCTCCTATAATTCACCCCTCCACTTT. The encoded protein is CASSPPAGGSYNSPLHF.

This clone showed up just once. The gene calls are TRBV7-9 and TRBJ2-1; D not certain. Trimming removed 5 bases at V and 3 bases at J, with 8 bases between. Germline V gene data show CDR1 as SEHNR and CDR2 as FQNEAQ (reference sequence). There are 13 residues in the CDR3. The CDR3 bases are TGTGCCAGCAGCCATCTAGACTACAATGAGCAGTTCTTC. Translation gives CASSHLDYNEQFF.

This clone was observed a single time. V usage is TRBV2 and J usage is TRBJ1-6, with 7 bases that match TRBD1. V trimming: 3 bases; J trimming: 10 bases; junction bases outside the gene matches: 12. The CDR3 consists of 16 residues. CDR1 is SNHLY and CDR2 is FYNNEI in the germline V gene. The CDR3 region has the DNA TGTGCCAGCAGTGAGAGGGGGCGAATTAGAACCTCACCCCTCCACTTT. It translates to CASSERGRIRTSPLHF.

This chain's CDR3 is CASSEGQGKVKLFF. The CDR3 region has the DNA TGTGCCAGCAGTGAAGGACAGGGAAAAGTAAAACTGTTTTTT. The chain has TRBV6-1 and TRBJ1-4, with TRBD1 matching 7 bases. V shed 1 base, J shed 10 bases, and the junction held 6 bases outside the gene matches. Germline assignment: CDR1 MNHNS and CDR2 SASEGT. CDR3 size: 14 residues.

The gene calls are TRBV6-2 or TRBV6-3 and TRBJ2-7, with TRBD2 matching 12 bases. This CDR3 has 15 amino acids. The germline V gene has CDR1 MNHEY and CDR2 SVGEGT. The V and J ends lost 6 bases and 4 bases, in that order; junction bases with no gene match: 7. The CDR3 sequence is CASSRTSGVLYEQYF. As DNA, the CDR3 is TGTGCCAGCAGCCGGACTAGCGGGGTCTTATACGAGCAGTACTTC.

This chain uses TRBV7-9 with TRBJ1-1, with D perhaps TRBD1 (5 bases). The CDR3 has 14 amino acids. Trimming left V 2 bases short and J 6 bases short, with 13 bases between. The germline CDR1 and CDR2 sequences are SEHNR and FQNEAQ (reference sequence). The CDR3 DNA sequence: TGTGCCAGCAGCTTACGGGCTGCGGGGCCTGAAGCTTTCTTT. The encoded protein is CASSLRAAGPEAFF.

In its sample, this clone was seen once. The CDR3 loop reads CASSAGGGEAEQYF. CDR3 sequence (DNA): TGTGCCAGCAGCGCCGGAGGTGGGGAGGCCGAGCAGTACTTC. This chain connects TRBV9 to TRBJ2-7, with D perhaps TRBD2 (6 bases). Trimming left V 3 bases short and J 6 bases short, with 16 bases between. CDR3 length equals 14 residues. CDR1 SGDLS and CDR2 YYNGEE come from the germline V gene.

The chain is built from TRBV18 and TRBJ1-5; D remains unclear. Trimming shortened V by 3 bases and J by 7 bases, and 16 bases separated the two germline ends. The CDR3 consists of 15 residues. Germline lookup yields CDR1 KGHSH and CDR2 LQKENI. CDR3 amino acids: CASSPSTENQQPQHF. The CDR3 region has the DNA TGTGCCAGCTCACCCTCAACGGAAAATCAGCAGCCCCAGCATTTT.

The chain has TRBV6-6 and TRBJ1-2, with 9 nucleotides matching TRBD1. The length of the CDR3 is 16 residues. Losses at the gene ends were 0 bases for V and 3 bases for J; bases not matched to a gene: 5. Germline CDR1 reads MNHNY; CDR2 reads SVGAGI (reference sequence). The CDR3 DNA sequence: TGTGCCAGCAGTTACTCCGGGGACAGGGTCGACTATGGCTACACCTTC. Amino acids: CASSYSGDRVDYGYTF.

The CDR3 sequence: CASSLRQKTSEAFF. Written as DNA, the CDR3 is TGTGCCAGCAGCTTAAGGCAGAAAACCTCTGAAGCTTTCTTT. The rearrangement uses TRBV11-3 and TRBJ1-1; no definite D call. Trimming removed 2 bases from V and 6 bases from J, with 13 bases in between. The CDR3 has 14 residues. Germline lookup yields CDR1 SGHNT and CDR2 YENEEA.

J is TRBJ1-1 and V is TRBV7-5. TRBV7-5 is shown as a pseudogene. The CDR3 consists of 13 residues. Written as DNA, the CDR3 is TGTGCCAGAAGCCCAACCTCGAACACTGAAGCTTTCTTT. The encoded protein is CARSPTSNTEAFF.